The next 22 T cell receptor beta chains were all read from a single sample in a study of T-cell reconstitution after alpha-beta-depleted transplantation in children. It was with unique molecular identifiers that the TCRbeta library was prepared. One entry per CDR3 protein, called by TCRdb with MiXCR from the PCR reads. The data show roughly 300,000 distinct CDR3 sequences, over 9% seen once. The source material was PBMCs from the stem cell graft donor, sampled from the stem cell graft. These receptors were obtained from a human donor who donated a stem cell graft to a child with acute lymphoblastic leukemia.

This clonotype was observed a few times. V is TRBV7-2 and J is TRBJ2-7, with TRBD1 identical over 8 bases. With V trimmed by 5 bases and J by 3 bases, 9 bases remained unmatched. In germline, CDR1 is SGHTA, CDR2 FQGNSA. The CDR3 covers 15 residues. The CDR3 spells CASSMRTGQDYEQYF. DNA for the CDR3: TGTGCCAGCAGCATGAGGACAGGGCAGGACTACGAGCAGTACTTC. The variable domain in full, with the rest retrieved from reference TRBV7-2 and TRBJ2-7, is GAGVSQSPSNKVTEKGKDVELRCDPISGHTALYWYRQSLGQGLEFLIYFQGNSAPDKSGLPSDRFSAERTGGSVSTLTIQRTQQEDSAVYLCASSMRTGQDYEQYFGPGTRLTVT.

This clonotype was detected only a few times. The J gene is TRBJ1-2, the V gene TRBV12-3 or TRBV12-4, with D possibly matching TRBD1 (6 bases). The V end lost 3 bases, the J end lost 8 bases, and 16 bases lay between the germline ends. This CDR3 is built from 14 residues. The CDR3 sequence: CASSFRAGGGGYTF. The CDR3 coding sequence is TGTGCCAGCAGTTTTCGCGCGGGTGGGGGCGGCTACACCTTC.

This clonotype was observed a few times. This chain uses TRBV11-2 with TRBJ2-1; D might be TRBD1 (6 bases). This CDR3 region has 15 residues. Deletions cut 6 bases from V and 5 bases from J, with 17 bases between. From germline, CDR1 is SGHAT and CDR2 FQNNGV. CDR3 nucleotides: TGTGCCAGCAGAAGTACGCAGGGGCTTCACAATGAGCAGTTCTTC. It codes for CASRSTQGLHNEQFF.

This clonotype has more than one count but fewer than ten. The V and J genes are TRBV7-9 and TRBJ1-2; D not certain. Trimming stripped 1 base from V and 8 bases from J, with 5 bases between. The CDR3 consists of 11 residues. Germline values: CDR1 SEHNR, CDR2 FQNEAQ (reference sequence). This CDR3 is CASSLVEGYTF. As DNA, the CDR3 is TGTGCCAGCAGCTTAGTCGAGGGCTACACCTTC. The variable domain in full, with the rest retrieved from reference TRBV7-9 and TRBJ1-2, is DTGVSQNPRHKITKRGQNVTFRCDPISEHNRLYWYRQTLGQGPEFLTYFQNEAQLEKSRLLSDRFSAERPKGSFSTLEIQRTEQGDSAMYLCASSLVEGYTFGSGTRLTVV.

This clonotype has only a few counts. The CDR3 loop reads CATAPGPNPYEQYF. CDR3 in DNA: TGTGCCACCGCACCGGGACCCAACCCCTACGAGCAGTACTTC. The V call is TRBV27, the J call TRBJ2-7, with D possibly called TRBD1 or TRBD2 (5 bases each). Germline V gene lookup returns CDR1 MNHEY and CDR2 SMNVEV (reference sequence). This CDR3 has 14 amino acids. V lost 10 bases and J 2 bases, leaving 18 bases between the germline ends.

The gene calls are TRBV4-2 and TRBJ2-7, with a tentative D call TRBD2 (5 bases). The CDR3 sequence is 16 residues long. The germline CDR1 and CDR2 sequences are LGHNA and YNFKEQ. Trimming stripped 0 bases from V and 2 bases from J, with 14 bases between. This CDR3 is CASSQEASPVTYEQYF. The CDR3, as DNA: TGTGCCAGCAGCCAAGAAGCTAGCCCAGTAACCTACGAGCAGTACTTC.

This clonotype turned up a few times. J is TRBJ2-1 and V is TRBV12-3 or TRBV12-4; no definite D call. This CDR3 contains 11 residues. V was pared by 6 bases and J by 8 bases, with 8 bases between. The CDR3 protein is CASRTRDEQFF. Here the CDR3 DNA reads TGTGCCAGCAGGACACGAGATGAGCAGTTCTTC.

The V gene is TRBV15, the J gene TRBJ2-3, with D unclear. Germline CDR1 LNHNV, CDR2 YYDKDF (reference sequence). Trimming shortened V by 2 bases and J by 2 bases, and 5 bases separated the two germline ends. This CDR3 comprises 13 residues. The CDR3 DNA is TGTGCCACCAGCAGACAGTACACAGATACGCAGTATTTT. Translated: CATSRQYTDTQYF.

This clonotype was counted a few times. The chain links TRBV7-9 to TRBJ2-1; 12 bases map to TRBD2. This CDR3 is built from 17 residues. V trimming: 3 bases; J trimming: 4 bases; junction bases outside the gene matches: 7. Germline values: CDR1 SEHNR, CDR2 FQNEAQ (reference sequence). The CDR3 here is CASSLTSGSIFYNEQFF. The CDR3 DNA sequence: TGTGCCAGCAGCTTGACTAGCGGGAGTATTTTTTACAATGAGCAGTTCTTC. Full variable domain (missing parts from reference TRBV7-9 and TRBJ2-1): DTGVSQNPRHKITKRGQNVTFRCDPISEHNRLYWYRQTLGQGPEFLTYFQNEAQLEKSRLLSDRFSAERPKGSFSTLEIQRTEQGDSAMYLCASSLTSGSIFYNEQFFGPGTRLTVL.

The genes are TRBV10-3 and TRBJ2-1; 14 nucleotides align to TRBD2. The ends lost 10 bases at V and 2 bases at J; junction bases unmatched: 13. The V gene's germline CDR1 is ENHRY and CDR2 SYGVKD. This CDR3 contains 18 residues. The CDR3 bases are TGTGCCACTAAGCCCGGGACTAGCGGGAGTGGAGCCTACAATGAGCAGTTCTTC. Translating it yields CATKPGTSGSGAYNEQFF.

The J gene is TRBJ1-6, the V gene TRBV15, with a weak D call TRBD1 (5 bases). From germline, CDR1 is LNHNV and CDR2 YYDKDF (reference sequence). This CDR3 is 13 amino acids long. Trimming shortened V by 8 bases and J by 6 bases, and 11 bases separated the two germline ends. This chain's CDR3 is CATGSGTNSPLHF. The CDR3 coding sequence is TGTGCCACCGGGTCAGGGACTAATTCACCCCTCCACTTT.

This clonotype was detected a few times. The DNA of the CDR3 is TGCAGTGCTAGAGAGGGGGCAGCCCAGCAAGAGACCCAGTACTTC. This encodes CSAREGAAQQETQYF. This chain links TRBV20-1 with TRBJ2-5; tentative D call: TRBD1 (6 bases). The CDR3 is 15 residues long. The V gene's germline CDR1 is DFQATT and CDR2 SNEGSKA (reference sequence). Trimming cost V 0 bases and J 2 bases, with 13 bases left between them.

This clonotype was picked up many times. V gene TRBV20-1 combines with J gene TRBJ2-1; D call uncertain. The CDR3 length is 13 residues. Trimming took off 0 bases at V and 8 bases at J, with 11 bases between the two ends. CDR1 and CDR2 (germline): DFQATT, SNEGSKA (reference sequence). The CDR3 DNA follows: TGCAGTGCTAGAGAGGACCCGCCCGATGAGCAGTTCTTC. Protein product: CSAREDPPDEQFF.

This clonotype was detected a few times. The chain has TRBV20-1 and TRBJ1-5; 7 nucleotides align to TRBD1. Trimming took 4 bases from V and 4 from J; bases not matched to a gene: 13. The CDR3 has 16 residues. Germline V gives CDR1 DFQATT, CDR2 SNEGSKA (reference sequence). The CDR3 sequence: CSAKERVRGANQPQHF. DNA for the CDR3: TGCAGTGCTAAAGAACGGGTCAGGGGGGCGAATCAGCCCCAGCATTTT.

This clonotype showed up many times. Germline is not matched at one junction end, which may reflect a read error. The chain is built from TRBV5-1 and TRBJ2-2; 8 bases align to TRBD1. Looked up from germline, CDR1 is SGHRS and CDR2 is YFSETQ. The CDR3 has 15 residues. DNA of the CDR3: TGTGCCAGCAGTTCGGACAGGGCGAACACCGGGGAGCTGTTTTTT. It codes for CASSSDRANTGELFF.

The CDR3: CASSPPNRQLILNTEAFF. The CDR3 region has the DNA TGTGCCAGCAGTCCACCAAATCGACAGTTGATCCTGAACACTGAAGCTTTCTTT. This chain links TRBV6-1 with TRBJ1-1, with D perhaps matching TRBD1 (5 bases). The CDR3 extends over 18 amino acids. Trimming left V 5 bases short and J 0 bases short, with 22 bases between. Germline V CDR1 and CDR2: MNHNS, SASEGT.

This rearrangement joins TRBV7-9 to TRBJ2-3; D ambiguous. The CDR3 extends over 13 amino acids. Germline V gene sequence: CDR1 SEHNR, CDR2 FQNEAQ (reference sequence). Trimming cost V 3 bases and J 2 bases, with 6 bases left between them. The CDR3 region is CASSFAYTDTQYF. The CDR3, as DNA: TGTGCCAGCAGCTTCGCCTACACAGATACGCAGTATTTT.

This clonotype has a handful of counts. This rearrangement joins TRBV7-9 to TRBJ2-2; D not resolved. V lost 6 bases and J 5 bases, leaving 10 bases between the germline ends. CDR1 and CDR2 from the germline V gene are SEHNR and FQNEAQ (reference sequence). The CDR3 extends over 13 amino acids. In DNA, the CDR3 is TGTGCCAGCAGTCGAACCTTGACCGGGGAGCTGTTTTTT. It encodes CASSRTLTGELFF.

The genes are TRBV29-1 and TRBJ2-2; the match to TRBD2 covers 15 bases. The V and J ends lost 8 bases and 5 bases, in that order; junction bases with no gene match: 12. Germline V gives CDR1 SQVTM, CDR2 ANQGSEA. The CDR3 extends over 17 amino acids. The CDR3 sequence: CSFPPGLAGGGTGELFF. In DNA, the CDR3 is TGCAGCTTCCCTCCGGGACTAGCGGGAGGAGGGACCGGGGAGCTGTTTTTT.

The sample holds a few counts of this clonotype. V usage is TRBV4-1 and J usage is TRBJ2-3; D gene ambiguous. This CDR3 has 13 amino acids. CDR1 is MGHRA and CDR2 is YSYEKL in the germline V gene. V lost 1 base, J lost 4 bases, and 6 bases lay in between. The CDR3 DNA follows: TGCGCCAGCAGCCAAGTTGAGGCAGATACGCAGTATTTT. Protein sequence: CASSQVEADTQYF.

This clonotype was seen a few times. V and J are TRBV10-3 and TRBJ2-5; 7 bases fit TRBD1. V shed 6 bases and J 2 bases; nucleotides not matched to a gene: 3. The germline CDR1 and CDR2 sequences are ENHRY and SYGVKD. This CDR3 comprises 13 residues. CDR3 loop: CAIRETGQETQYF. DNA of the CDR3: TGTGCCATCAGAGAGACAGGGCAAGAGACCCAGTACTTC.

The V call is TRBV3-1, the J call TRBJ2-7, with 9 bases matching TRBD2. The V segment lost 0 bases and the J segment 1 base; nucleotides outside the gene matches: 4. This CDR3 region has 16 residues. CDR1 LGHDT and CDR2 YNNKEL come from the germline V gene (reference sequence). CDR3 bases: TGTGCCAGCAGCCAAGAACTAGCGGGTGGTTCCTACGAGCAGTACTTC. The encoded protein is CASSQELAGGSYEQYF.